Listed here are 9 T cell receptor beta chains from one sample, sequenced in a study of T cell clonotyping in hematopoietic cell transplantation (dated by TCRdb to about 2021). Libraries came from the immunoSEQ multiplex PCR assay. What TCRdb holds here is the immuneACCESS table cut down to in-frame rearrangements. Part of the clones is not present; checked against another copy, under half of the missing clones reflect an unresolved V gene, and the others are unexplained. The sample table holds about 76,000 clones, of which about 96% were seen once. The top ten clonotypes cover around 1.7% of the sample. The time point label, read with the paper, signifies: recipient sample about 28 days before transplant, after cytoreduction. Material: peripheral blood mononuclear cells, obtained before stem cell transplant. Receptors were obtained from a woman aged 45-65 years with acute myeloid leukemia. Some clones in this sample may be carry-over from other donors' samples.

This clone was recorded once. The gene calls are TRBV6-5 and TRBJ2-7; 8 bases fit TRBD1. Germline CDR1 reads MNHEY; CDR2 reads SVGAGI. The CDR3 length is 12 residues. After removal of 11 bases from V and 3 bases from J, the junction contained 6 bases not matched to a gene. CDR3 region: CASSDRDYEQYF. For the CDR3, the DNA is TGTGCCTCCTCGGACAGGGACTACGAGCAGTACTTC.

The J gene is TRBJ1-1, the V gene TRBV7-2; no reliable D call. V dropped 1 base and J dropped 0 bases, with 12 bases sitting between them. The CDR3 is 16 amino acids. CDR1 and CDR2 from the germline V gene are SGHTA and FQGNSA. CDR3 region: CASSLGWVRMNTEAFF. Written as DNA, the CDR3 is TGTGCCAGCAGCTTAGGTTGGGTCAGGATGAACACTGAAGCTTTCTTT.

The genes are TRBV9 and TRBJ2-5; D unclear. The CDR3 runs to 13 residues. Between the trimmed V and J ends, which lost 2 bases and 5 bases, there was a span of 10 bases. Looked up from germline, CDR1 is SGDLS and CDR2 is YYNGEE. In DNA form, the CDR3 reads TGTGCCAGCAGCGTCGACCCCTTCGAGACCCAGTACTTC. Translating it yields CASSVDPFETQYF.

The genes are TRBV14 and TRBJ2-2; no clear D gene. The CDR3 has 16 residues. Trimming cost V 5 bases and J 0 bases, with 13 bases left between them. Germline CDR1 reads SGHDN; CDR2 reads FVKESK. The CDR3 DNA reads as TGTGCCAGCAGCACCTTCGGCGGATCGAACACCGGGGAGCTGTTTTTT. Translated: CASSTFGGSNTGELFF.

The CDR3 protein is CASSGGVGFREQYF. CDR3 coding DNA: TGTGCCAGCTCGGGAGGGGTAGGGTTCCGCGAGCAGTACTTC. The chain recombines TRBV2 with TRBJ2-7, with 8 bases that match TRBD2. This CDR3 is 14 amino acids long. Germline lookup yields CDR1 SNHLY and CDR2 FYNNEI. Trimming took 8 bases from V and 6 from J; bases not matched to a gene: 12.

Here the CDR3 DNA reads TGTGCCAGCAGTGATATCGCGGGACAGAACTACGAGCAGTACTTC. Protein: CASSDIAGQNYEQYF. V usage is TRBV6-1 and J usage is TRBJ2-7, with TRBD1 as a possible D gene (7 bases). The CDR3 totals 15 residues. Trimming pared 3 bases from V and 3 bases from J, leaving 15 bases between. Per the germline V gene, CDR1 is MNHNS and CDR2 is SASEGT.

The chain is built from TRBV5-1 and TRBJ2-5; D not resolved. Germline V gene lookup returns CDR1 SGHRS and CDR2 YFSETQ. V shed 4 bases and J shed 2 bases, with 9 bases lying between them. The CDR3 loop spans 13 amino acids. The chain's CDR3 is CASSLRTQETQYF. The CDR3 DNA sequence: TGCGCCAGCAGCCTAAGGACGCAAGAGACCCAGTACTTC.

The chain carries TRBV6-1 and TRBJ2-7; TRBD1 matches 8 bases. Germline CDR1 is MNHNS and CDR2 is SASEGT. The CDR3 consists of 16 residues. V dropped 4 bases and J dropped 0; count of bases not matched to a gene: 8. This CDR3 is CASSARQGLDSYEQYF. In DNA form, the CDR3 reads TGTGCCAGCAGTGCCCGACAGGGGCTAGACTCCTACGAGCAGTACTTC.

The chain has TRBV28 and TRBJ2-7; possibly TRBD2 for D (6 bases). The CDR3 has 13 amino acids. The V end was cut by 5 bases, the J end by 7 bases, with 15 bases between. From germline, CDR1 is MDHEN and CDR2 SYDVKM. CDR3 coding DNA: TGTGCCAGCAGTCCCCCCGGGGGTAGTGAGCAGTACTTC. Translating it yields CASSPPGGSEQYF.